This T cell receptor beta chain came from a study of cytomegalovirus exposure and HLA in healthy donors. Whole-study findings and limits: Sequencing likely caused a cluster of highly shared sequence variants.

The PCR was carried out with 60 Vbeta primers and 13 Jbeta primers. The table came from immunoSEQ multiplex PCR; TCRdb's copy has only in-frame clones and leaves some out. The table includes some 20,000 clones, approximately 80% detected once. The CDR3 totals 18 residues. Germline V CDR1 and CDR2: SEHNR, FQNEAQ (reference sequence). V lost 6 bases to trimming and J lost 6 bases; unmatched junction nucleotides: 21. Worth noting for this clone: Its antigen is still unknown. The same CDR3 also results from other DNA sequences found in this sample.

The records omit this donor's CMV serostatus. The V gene is TRBV7-9, the J gene TRBJ2-5, with 8 nucleotides matching TRBD1. Sequenced sample: PBMCs. This receptor was taken from a human donor in good health. CDR3 loop: CASSHRQSGAGGLKTQYF. CDR3 nucleotide sequence: TGTGCCAGCAGTCACAGGCAATCTGGGGCAGGGGGCTTGAAGACCCAGTACTTC.